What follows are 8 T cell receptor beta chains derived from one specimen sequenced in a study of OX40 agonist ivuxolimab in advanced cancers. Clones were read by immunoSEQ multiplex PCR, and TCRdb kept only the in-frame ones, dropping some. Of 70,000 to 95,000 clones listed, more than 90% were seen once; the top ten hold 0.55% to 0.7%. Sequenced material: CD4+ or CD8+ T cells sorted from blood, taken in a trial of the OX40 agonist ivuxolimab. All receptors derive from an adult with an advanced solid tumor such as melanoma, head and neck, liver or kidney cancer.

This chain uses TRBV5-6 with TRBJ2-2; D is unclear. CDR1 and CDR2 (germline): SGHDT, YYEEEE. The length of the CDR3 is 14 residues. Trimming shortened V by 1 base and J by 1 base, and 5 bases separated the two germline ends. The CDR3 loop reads CASSLRVNTGELFF. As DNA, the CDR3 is TGTGCCAGCAGCTTGCGGGTGAACACCGGGGAGCTGTTTTTT.

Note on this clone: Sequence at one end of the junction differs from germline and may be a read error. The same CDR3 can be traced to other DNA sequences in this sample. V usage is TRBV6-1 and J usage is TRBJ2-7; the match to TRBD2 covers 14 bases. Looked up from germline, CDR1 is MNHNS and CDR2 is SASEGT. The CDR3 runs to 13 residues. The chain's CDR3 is CASSEAGTSGRHF. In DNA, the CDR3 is TGTGCCAGCAGTGAAGCGGGGACTAGCGGGAGACACTTC.

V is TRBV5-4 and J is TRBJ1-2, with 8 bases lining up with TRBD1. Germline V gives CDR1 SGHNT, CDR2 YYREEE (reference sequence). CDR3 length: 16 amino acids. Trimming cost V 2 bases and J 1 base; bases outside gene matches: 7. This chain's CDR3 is CASSLGGTGGNYGYTF. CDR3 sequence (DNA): TGTGCCAGCAGCTTAGGTGGGACAGGTGGTAACTATGGCTACACCTTC.

CDR3 sequence reads: CASSGGGATNEKLFF. CDR3 coding DNA: TGTGCCAGCAGCGGAGGGGGTGCAACTAATGAAAAACTGTTTTTT. The chain is built from TRBV28 and TRBJ1-4; TRBD1 is a possible D gene (6 bases). Trimming took 6 bases from V and 0 from J, leaving 11 bases between them. CDR1 and CDR2 from the germline V gene are MDHEN and SYDVKM. CDR3 size: 15 residues.

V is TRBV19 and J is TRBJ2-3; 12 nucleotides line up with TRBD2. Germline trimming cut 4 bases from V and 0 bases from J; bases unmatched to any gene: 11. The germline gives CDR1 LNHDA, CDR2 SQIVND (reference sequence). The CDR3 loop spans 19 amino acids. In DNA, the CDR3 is TGTGCCAGTAGTAGAACTAGCGGGAGGAACCTTTGGAGCACAGATACGCAGTATTTT. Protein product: CASSRTSGRNLWSTDTQYF.

This chain's CDR3 is CASSLESSGRYEQYF. In DNA, the CDR3 is TGTGCCAGCAGCTTAGAGTCTAGCGGGAGGTACGAGCAGTACTTC. The chain has TRBV7-9 and TRBJ2-7; TRBD2 matches 11 bases. This CDR3 comprises 15 residues. Germline CDR1 and CDR2: SEHNR and FQNEAQ (reference sequence). J lost 4 bases, V lost 1 base, and 3 bases had no gene match. The whole variable domain, remainder taken from reference TRBV7-9 and TRBJ2-7, is DTGVSQNPRHKITKRGQNVTFRCDPISEHNRLYWYRQTLGQGPEFLTYFQNEAQLEKSRLLSDRFSAERPKGSFSTLEIQRTEQGDSAMYLCASSLESSGRYEQYFGPGTRLTVT.

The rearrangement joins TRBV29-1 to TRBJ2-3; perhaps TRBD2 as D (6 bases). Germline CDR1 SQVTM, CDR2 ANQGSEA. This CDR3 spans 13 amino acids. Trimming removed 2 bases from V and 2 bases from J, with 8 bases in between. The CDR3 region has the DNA TGCAGCGTTGAATGGGGGGACACAGATACGCAGTATTTT. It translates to CSVEWGDTDTQYF.

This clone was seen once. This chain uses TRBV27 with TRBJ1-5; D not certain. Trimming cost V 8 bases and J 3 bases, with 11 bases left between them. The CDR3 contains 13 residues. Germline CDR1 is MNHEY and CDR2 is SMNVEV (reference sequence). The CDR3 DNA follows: TGTGCCAGCGGGGTACGGAACAATCAGCCCCAGCATTTT. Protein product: CASGVRNNQPQHF.